These 20 T cell receptor beta chains were sequenced from one sample in a study of CD8+CD57+ T cells in acquired aplastic anemia. Template material for TCR beta VDJ and CDR3 profiling consisted of genomic DNA. TCRdb itself ran the reads through MiXCR, one entry per CDR3 protein. Here the sample spans roughly 250,000 distinct CDR3 sequences, roughly 82% being singletons. Patients included in sequencing had previously demonstrated CD8+CD57+ cell expansion by flow cytometry. Source material: sorted CD4+, CD8+, or CD8+CD57+ T cells (not recorded which) from PBMCs. These TCRs come from a human donor with aplastic anemia.

The chain uses TRBV7-8 and TRBJ1-5, with D unclear. The germline V and J ends were trimmed by 10 bases and 13 bases, with 26 bases remaining between them. CDR1 and CDR2 (germline): SGHVS, FQNEAQ. There are 14 residues in the CDR3. Here the CDR3 reads CATSDAYGDTHQHF. The CDR3 nucleotides are TGTGCCACCAGTGACGCCTATGGCGATACACATCAGCATTTT.

The chain has TRBV10-3 and TRBJ2-1; D may match TRBD1 or TRBD2 (5 bases each). V was shortened by 3 bases and J by 15 bases, with 24 bases between the two germline ends. CDR1 ENHRY and CDR2 SYGVKD come from the germline V gene. The CDR3 totals 15 residues. In DNA, the CDR3 is TGTGCCATCAGTGAAAGAACAGGCGTATGGACTGAAGCGTTCTTC. Its protein is CAISERTGVWTEAFF.

Points on this clonotype: Relative to the germline gene, one junction end is altered; a read error may explain this. The chain carries TRBV7-7 and TRBJ1-2, with unresolved D. CDR3 length: 15 amino acids. Germline lookup yields CDR1 SSHAT and CDR2 FNYEAQ (reference sequence). CDR3 DNA: TGTGCTAGCAGCTTAGGCACCCGACCCATCGATGGCTACACCTTC. It codes for CASSLGTRPIDGYTF.

This sequence joins TRBV7-2 and TRBJ1-1; D is ambiguous. The CDR3 totals 15 residues. Germline V gene sequence: CDR1 SGHTA, CDR2 FQGNSA. V was cut by 1 base and J by 14 bases, with 23 bases left in between. The CDR3 DNA is TGTGCCAGCAGCTTAGAGGAAACAACAAAAATTAGCGCCTTCTTT. It yields the protein CASSLEETTKISAFF.

The chain has TRBV19 and TRBJ2-1; maybe TRBD1 (5 bases). The V gene's germline CDR1 is LNHDA and CDR2 SQIVND (reference sequence). V shed 2 bases and J shed 2 bases, with 10 bases lying between them. This CDR3 is 15 amino acids long. The CDR3 protein is CASSITGTAYNEQFF. The CDR3 DNA is TGTGCCAGTAGTATAACAGGCACAGCCTACAATGAGCAGTTCTTC.

Details on this clonotype: Because the CDR3 is missing its conserved closing phenylalanine or tryptophan, this is likely a read error. This chain uses TRBV2 with TRBJ2-3; the D gene is possibly TRBD2 (6 bases). Germline V CDR1 and CDR2: SNHLY, FYNNEI. V lost 6 bases, J lost 6 bases, and 16 bases lay in between. CDR3 length equals 14 residues. DNA of the CDR3: TGTGCCAGCAGCTTTGGGGGAGGCCCCGATACGCAGTATGGT. Amino acids: CASSFGGGPDTQYG.

V usage is TRBV11-2 and J usage is TRBJ1-2; 10 nucleotides align to TRBD1. This CDR3 is built from 16 residues. V lost 7 bases, J lost 3 bases, and 11 bases stayed unmatched. The germline gives CDR1 SGHAT, CDR2 FQNNGV. The CDR3 DNA follows: TGTGCCAGCACCGGACGGGACAGGGGCTTGGACTATGGCTACACCTTC. This translates into CASTGRDRGLDYGYTF. Using reference TRBV11-2 and TRBJ1-2 for the parts outside the CDR3, the full variable domain is EAGVAQSPRYKIIEKRQSVAFWCNPISGHATLYWYQQILGQGPKLLIQFQNNGVVDDSQLPKDRFSAERLKGVDSTLKIQPAKLEDSAVYLCASTGRDRGLDYGYTFGSGTRLTVV.

The gene calls are TRBV10-3 and TRBJ2-6; D not resolved. The length of the CDR3 is 15 residues. The germline V gene has CDR1 ENHRY and CDR2 SYGVKD. The V end lost 2 bases, the J end lost 2 bases, and 7 bases lay between the germline ends. The CDR3 coding sequence is TGTGCCATCAGTGAGCCCCCCGCTGGGGCCAACGTCCTGACTTTC. This gives the protein CAISEPPAGANVLTF.

As to this clonotype: As the CDR3 is not closed by the conserved phenylalanine or tryptophan, this likely results from a read error. It is unclear where the CDR3 begins or ends on the DNA, so no DNA is shown, and the CDR3 is as TCRdb lists it. V is TRBV7-6 and J is TRBJ2-3; the table's TRBD2 call for D was not verified on the DNA. Germline V gene data show CDR1 as SGHVS and CDR2 as FNYEAQ. A total of 11 residues make up the CDR3, ends included. This chain's CDR3 is CASTSGEMQSV.

Notes on this clonotype: Relative to the germline gene, one junction end is altered; a read error may explain this. The chain carries TRBV20-1 and TRBJ2-5, with D hard to call. The germline V gene has CDR1 DFQATT and CDR2 SNEGSKA (reference sequence). The CDR3 covers 13 residues. The CDR3 is CGASSNSQETQYF. The CDR3 nucleotides read TGCGGTGCTAGTAGTAACAGCCAGGAGACCCAGTACTTC.

Details on this clonotype: No conserved phenylalanine or tryptophan is present at the end of the CDR3, so a read error is the likely explanation. It is unclear where the CDR3 begins or ends on the DNA, so no DNA is shown, and the CDR3 is as TCRdb lists it. This chain connects TRBV7-3 to TRBJ2-3; the DNA was not used to check the table's D call, TRBD1. The V gene's germline CDR1 is SGHTA and CDR2 FQGTGA. The CDR3 extends over 13 residues, inclusive of both ends. Here the CDR3 reads CASGAGGTDTKYI.

This chain uses TRBV7-9 with TRBJ2-6; possible D gene TRBD2, 6 bases. The CDR3 has 16 amino acids. Germline V gene lookup returns CDR1 SEHNR and CDR2 FQNEAQ (reference sequence). V was clipped by 1 base and J by 15 bases, with 22 bases between them. CDR3 residues: CASSLDRGGGDLSLTF. The CDR3 bases are TGTGCCAGCAGCTTAGATCGAGGCGGCGGGGACCTTTCCCTGACTTTC.

V and J are TRBV9 and TRBJ2-3; possibly TRBD1 for D (6 bases). V lost 7 bases, J lost 6 bases, and 15 bases lay in between. CDR1 and CDR2 (germline): SGDLS, YYNGEE. CDR3 size: 13 residues. The CDR3 loop reads CASGAPRGDTQYF. The CDR3 DNA is TGTGCCAGCGGGGCCCCGAGGGGGGATACGCAGTATTTT.

This clonotype was observed a single time. The rearrangement links TRBV7-8 to TRBJ2-6, with 7 nucleotides matching TRBD1. CDR3 length: 15 residues. V trimming: 5 bases; J trimming: 15 bases; junction bases outside the gene matches: 16. The germline V gene encodes CDR1 SGHVS and CDR2 FQNEAQ. CDR3 DNA: TGTGCCAGCAGCCCAGGGGGATCTGGGGCCAAGCACCTGACTTTC. This encodes CASSPGGSGAKHLTF.

A word on this clonotype: Its ends do not fully match the called genes, so a read error is possible. The chain joins TRBV7-9 to TRBJ2-2; possibly TRBD2 for D (6 bases). The CDR3 covers 14 residues. Germline V gene sequence: CDR1 SEHNR, CDR2 FQNEAQ (reference sequence). The CDR3 spells CASSFVQGGETLYF. The CDR3, as DNA: TGTGCCAGCAGCTTCGTGCAGGGAGGTGAGACCCTGTACTTT.

V and J are TRBV20-1 and TRBJ1-2; D is unresolved. The germline V gene has CDR1 DFQATT and CDR2 SNEGSKA (reference sequence). Trimming removed 6 bases at V and 7 bases at J, with 21 bases between. The CDR3 is made up of 14 amino acids. The DNA for the CDR3 is TGCAGTGCCAGCAGCCAAGGCCTTGCAGGTGGCTACACCTTC. Protein: CSASSQGLAGGYTF.

The CDR3 sequence is CASSERWTDGHQPQHF. In DNA form, the CDR3 reads TGTGCCAGCAGTGAAAGATGGACAGATGGGCATCAGCCCCAGCATTTT. V is TRBV6-1 and J is TRBJ1-5; a weak D match, TRBD1 (6 bases). The CDR3 has 16 amino acids. Trimming removed 2 bases from V and 5 bases from J, with 16 bases in between. Germline V gene lookup returns CDR1 MNHNS and CDR2 SASEGT.

About this clonotype: A junction boundary mismatches the germline segment, possibly from a read error. The genes are TRBV7-9 and TRBJ2-3, with 7 bases lining up with TRBD2. The CDR3 runs 14 residues. Germline V lookup: CDR1 SEHNR, CDR2 FQNEAQ (reference sequence). CDR3 region: CASSFPRSGDTDDF. The CDR3 DNA follows: TGTGCCAGCAGCTTTCCAAGAAGCGGGGATACGGATGATTTT. The full variable domain, completed using reference TRBV7-9 and TRBJ2-3, is DTGVSQNPRHKITKRGQNVTFRCDPISEHNRLYWYRQTLGQGPEFLTYFQNEAQLEKSRLLSDRFSAERPKGSFSTLEIQRTEQGDSAMYLCASSFPRSGDTDDFGPGTRLTVL.

Of note for this clonotype: This likely comes from a read error, as the CDR3 has no conserved phenylalanine or tryptophan at its end. No DNA is shown, since the ends of the CDR3 on it are uncertain; the CDR3 is the one TCRdb lists. This rearrangement joins TRBV7-9 to TRBJ2-2; TRBD2 was called by the table and not checked on the DNA. Germline lookup yields CDR1 SEHNR and CDR2 FQNEAQ (reference sequence). The CDR3 contains 13 residues when both ends are counted. CDR3 loop: CASSHPMTSGRVE.

The genes are TRBV19 and TRBJ2-3; 8 bases map to TRBD2. The DNA end lines up better with TRBJ2-1; the J call may be wrong. From germline, CDR1 is LNHDA and CDR2 SQIVND (reference sequence). The CDR3 is 15 amino acids. CDR3 in amino acids: CASSTAGGCYNEQFF. The CDR3 bases are TGTGCCAGTAGTACTGCGGGGGGATGCTACAATGAGCAGTTCTTC.